The 21 T cell receptor beta chains presented below share a single source sample, sequenced in a study of blood T cell repertoires in COVID-19. The table came from immunoSEQ multiplex PCR; TCRdb's copy has only in-frame clones and leaves some out. The sample carries 250,000 to 400,000 clones, roughly 88% recorded once. The sequenced material came from peripheral blood. These receptors all come from a woman in her 30s with COVID-19, enrolled during active disease.

This CDR3 reads CASVQARSYNSPLHF. The DNA of the CDR3 is TGTGCCAGCGTCCAGGCCCGCTCCTATAATTCACCCCTCCACTTT. The V call is TRBV2, the J call TRBJ1-6; D gene ambiguous. Trimming took 8 bases from V and 0 from J, leaving 11 bases between them. Germline V lookup: CDR1 SNHLY, CDR2 FYNNEI. The CDR3 runs 15 residues.

The gene calls are TRBV5-4 and TRBJ2-3, with 8 bases lining up with TRBD1. J lost 3 bases, V lost 0 bases, and 9 bases had no gene match. CDR1 is SGHNT, CDR2 YYREEE, per germline (reference sequence). CDR3 length: 17 amino acids. CDR3: CASSLGLGTGRTDTQYF. CDR3 DNA: TGTGCCAGCAGCTTGGGACTCGGGACAGGCAGGACAGATACGCAGTATTTT.

The chain is built from TRBV10-3 and TRBJ1-2; no firm D call. V was cut by 0 bases and J by 5 bases, with 19 bases left in between. Germline V lookup: CDR1 ENHRY, CDR2 SYGVKD. The CDR3 is 17 residues long. The CDR3 nucleotides read TGTGCCATCAGTGAGTCGACAACATTGGTCCCCCTTTATGGCTACACCTTC. As protein: CAISESTTLVPLYGYTF.

This CDR3 is CASSMGGYLYNEQFF. CDR3 in DNA: TGTGCCAGTAGTATGGGAGGGTACCTATACAATGAGCAGTTCTTC. The rearrangement joins TRBV19 to TRBJ2-1, with 7 positions matching TRBD2. The CDR3 contains 15 residues. J lost 4 bases, V lost 3 bases, and 6 bases had no gene match. CDR1 is LNHDA, CDR2 SQIVND, per germline (reference sequence).

CDR3 sequence (DNA): TGTGCCAGCAGCCTCGGGGGGGCCATTCAGCCCCAGCATTTT. The encoded protein is CASSLGGAIQPQHF. The V call is TRBV7-9, the J call TRBJ1-5; the D gene is possibly TRBD1 (6 bases). From germline, CDR1 is SEHNR and CDR2 FQNEAQ (reference sequence). This CDR3 has 14 residues. V was pared by 5 bases and J by 6 bases, with 14 bases between.

J is TRBJ2-7 and V is TRBV4-1; 10 bases align to TRBD2. Germline lookup yields CDR1 MGHRA and CDR2 YSYEKL. After removal of 0 bases from V and 4 bases from J, the junction contained 3 bases not matched to a gene. This CDR3 comprises 15 residues. The CDR3 nucleotides read TGCGCCAGCAGCCAAGACAGACTAGCGGGTTACGAGCAGTACTTC. Translating gives CASSQDRLAGYEQYF.

This clone has only one observation. V usage is TRBV18 and J usage is TRBJ1-1, with D hard to call. CDR1 and CDR2 (germline): KGHSH, LQKENI. This CDR3 is 16 amino acids long. V lost 3 bases, J lost 1 base, and 15 bases lay in between. CDR3 bases: TGTGCCAGCTCACCGGCTATCCCCGGAGGGAACACTGAAGCTTTCTTT. Amino acid sequence: CASSPAIPGGNTEAFF.

The rearrangement joins TRBV29-1 to TRBJ1-1; TRBD1 might be the D (6 bases). CDR1 is SQVTM and CDR2 is ANQGSEA in the germline V gene. The V gene lost 8 bases and the J gene lost 3 bases, with 16 bases spanning the gap. This CDR3 region has 13 residues. The CDR3 here is CSTRINRDTEAFF. The CDR3 bases are TGCAGCACTCGAATAAACAGGGACACTGAAGCTTTCTTT.

The gene calls are TRBV15 and TRBJ2-1; D is possibly TRBD1 (6 bases). CDR1 is LNHNV and CDR2 is YYDKDF in the germline V gene (reference sequence). V shed 3 bases and J shed 9 bases, with 21 bases lying between them. This CDR3 is built from 16 residues. CDR3 in amino acids: CATSSEMTGNLGEQFF. CDR3 DNA sequence: TGTGCCACCAGCAGTGAAATGACAGGCAATTTAGGTGAGCAGTTCTTC.

This chain connects TRBV27 to TRBJ2-2; TRBD1 matches 8 bases. The junction had 8 bases not matched to a gene; V was cut back by 5 bases and J by 3 bases. The CDR3 has 16 residues. CDR1 and CDR2 from the germline V gene are MNHEY and SMNVEV (reference sequence). The CDR3 loop is CASSGWTGWDTGELFF. The CDR3 bases are TGTGCCAGCAGTGGGTGGACAGGGTGGGACACCGGGGAGCTGTTTTTT.

The chain recombines TRBV25-1 with TRBJ1-4; TRBD1 matches 9 bases. Trimming took 4 bases from V and 7 from J; bases not matched to a gene: 4. There are 14 residues in the CDR3. CDR1 MGHDK and CDR2 SYGVNS come from the germline V gene. The chain's CDR3 is CASSVDRGIEKLFF. For the CDR3, the DNA is TGTGCCAGCAGTGTAGACAGGGGGATTGAAAAACTGTTTTTT.

To note about this clone: This CDR3 is also generated by other DNA sequences in the sample. This rearrangement joins TRBV30 to TRBJ2-7; D may be TRBD2 (6 bases). The length of the CDR3 is 14 residues. V was shortened by 1 base and J by 0 bases, with 10 bases between the two germline ends. Germline lookup yields CDR1 GTSNPN and CDR2 SVGIG (reference sequence). This CDR3 is CAWSGGGSSYEQYF. CDR3 coding DNA: TGTGCCTGGAGTGGTGGGGGGAGCTCCTACGAGCAGTACTTC.

This chain joins TRBV29-1 and TRBJ1-2; possibly TRBD1 for D (5 bases). V was clipped by 6 bases and J by 3 bases, with 11 bases between them. The CDR3 sequence is 12 residues long. Germline loops: CDR1 SQVTM, CDR2 ANQGSEA. DNA for the CDR3: TGCAGCGTCGACAGCCTGGACTATGGCTACACCTTC. The encoded protein is CSVDSLDYGYTF.

A word on this clone: Other DNA sequences within the sample encode an identical CDR3. V is TRBV19 and J is TRBJ2-2, with D tentatively TRBD1 (5 bases). Deletions cut 1 base from V and 1 base from J, with 10 bases between. The germline gives CDR1 LNHDA, CDR2 SQIVND (reference sequence). The CDR3 runs to 16 residues. The CDR3 protein is CASSIVAGLNTGELFF. The CDR3 region has the DNA TGTGCCAGTAGTATAGTAGCAGGGTTGAACACCGGGGAGCTGTTTTTT.

The table lists this clone with a count of one. The J gene is TRBJ2-7, the V gene TRBV7-2, with D maybe TRBD2 (6 bases). V gave up 5 bases and J gave up 3 bases, with 17 bases separating them. This CDR3 is 15 amino acids long. The germline V gene has CDR1 SGHTA and CDR2 FQGNSA. CDR3 nucleotides: TGTGCCAGCAGCCTGGGGCGAGCGGGCCTCTACGAGCAGTACTTC. This gives the protein CASSLGRAGLYEQYF.

In DNA form, the CDR3 reads TGTGCCAGCAGTTTATGGCGCAGCCCAAGGGGGAACACTGAAGCTTTCTTT. As protein: CASSLWRSPRGNTEAFF. The chain employs TRBV27 and TRBJ1-1; perhaps TRBD1 as D (5 bases). V lost 1 base and J 1 base, leaving 16 bases between the germline ends. CDR3 length: 17 amino acids. CDR1 is MNHEY, CDR2 SMNVEV, per germline (reference sequence).

The V call is TRBV11-2, the J call TRBJ2-1; 7 positions agree with TRBD1. CDR1 SGHAT and CDR2 FQNNGV come from the germline V gene. There are 16 residues in the CDR3. V lost 5 bases to trimming and J lost 6 bases; unmatched junction nucleotides: 13. The CDR3 reads CASSLLRQGFGNEQFF. The DNA of the CDR3 is TGTGCCAGCAGCCTGTTAAGACAGGGTTTCGGCAATGAGCAGTTCTTC.

The chain is built from TRBV4-1 and TRBJ2-1, with D maybe TRBD2 (6 bases). Between the trimmed V and J ends, which lost 4 bases and 9 bases, there was a span of 22 bases. Germline V gives CDR1 MGHRA, CDR2 YSYEKL. This CDR3 comprises 16 residues. The CDR3: CASSPNLARLGSEQFF. The DNA of the CDR3 is TGCGCCAGCAGCCCAAACCTAGCGAGGCTAGGAAGTGAGCAGTTCTTC.

This clone was found once. V gene TRBV7-2 combines with J gene TRBJ1-6, with TRBD1 matching over 7 bases. Germline values: CDR1 SGHTA, CDR2 FQGNSA. V was pared by 5 bases and J by 7 bases, with 5 bases of the junction left unmatched. The CDR3 length is 14 residues. The CDR3 here is CASSLGTENSPLHF. DNA of the CDR3: TGTGCCAGCAGCCTTGGGACAGAGAATTCACCCCTCCACTTT.

V usage is TRBV25-1 and J usage is TRBJ2-5; 9 nucleotides align to TRBD2. The CDR3 is 15 residues long. Germline lookup yields CDR1 MGHDK and CDR2 SYGVNS. V gave up 5 bases and J gave up 5 bases; unmatched junction bases: 9. The CDR3, as DNA: TGTGCCAGCAGTTTACCGGGACTAGCTGGGGAGACCCAGTACTTC. It translates to CASSLPGLAGETQYF.

The genes are TRBV19 and TRBJ1-1; D may be TRBD1 (5 bases). The V and J ends lost 7 bases and 1 base respectively, with 10 bases between them. Germline values: CDR1 LNHDA, CDR2 SQIVND (reference sequence). This CDR3 spans 13 amino acids. The CDR3 DNA follows: TGTGCCAGTACTTCGACAGCGAACACTGAAGCTTTCTTT. Translation: CASTSTANTEAFF. Filled out from reference TRBV19 and TRBJ1-1, the complete variable domain reads DGGITQSPKYLFRKEGQNVTLSCEQNLNHDAMYWYRQDPGQGLRLIYYSQIVNDFQKGDIAEGYSVSREKKESFPLTVTSAQKNPTAFYLCASTSTANTEAFFGQGTRLTVV.